The clone carrying this TCR beta chain was detected many times. Its antigen is not identified. The study based diagnoses on clinical symptoms, serum thyroxine and TRAb, thyroid ultrasound and orbital computed tomography. The ends lost 5 bases at V and 1 base at J; junction bases unmatched: 6. Looked up from germline, CDR1 is LNHDA and CDR2 is SQIVND (reference sequence). The CDR3 totals 16 residues. This sample was included in a study of T cells in Graves' hyperthyroidism and ophthalmopathy. About the study: Peripheral blood was drawn at first diagnosis, prior to all treatment.

Authors of the study amplified TCR beta CDR3 regions from RNA transcripts. The HTBI primer set served for first-round RT-PCR of the TCR CDR3. TCRdb passed the multiplex PCR reads through MiXCR, listing each CDR3 protein once. The table includes fewer than 650,000 distinct CDR3 sequences, 14% detected once. Study findings and constraints: From stable hyperthyroidism, ophthalmopathy was set apart by a 13 V-J model. Blood also carried most thyroid clonotypes expanded above 0.001.

Input material: blood. The J gene is TRBJ1-1, the V gene TRBV19; 11 bases fit TRBD1. This receptor was taken from a woman aged 18 to 35 with Graves' ophthalmopathy. CDR3 protein: CASSLGQGAPNTEAFF. The CDR3 DNA reads as TGTGCCAGTAGTCTTGGACAGGGGGCCCCGAACACTGAAGCTTTCTTT.